The present entry profiles one T cell receptor (beta chain) with its context. The germline V gene encodes CDR1 SGHTA and CDR2 FQGNSA. The CDR3 consists of 13 residues. V was pared by 9 bases and J by 7 bases, with 8 bases of the junction left unmatched. This entry belongs to a study of blood T cell repertoires in COVID-19. Per the original methods: Reference gene primer amplification gave estimated nucleated cell counts. Generated by immunoSEQ multiplex PCR, the TCRdb table keeps only in-frame clones and is missing some. V and J calls plus clone size are reproduced from that table; the DNA served to infer D and trimming. The top ten clones hold over 15% of a sample with around 180,000 clones, around 85% of them seen once. Seattle enrolled patients during active infection and tracked them longitudinally.

Input material: peripheral blood. The genes are TRBV7-2 and TRBJ1-4; 7 positions match TRBD1. This clonotype originated in a person aged 70 to 85 with COVID-19, enrolled during active disease. CDR3 amino acids: CASRRGFGEKLFF. As DNA, the CDR3 is TGTGCCAGTCGCAGGGGGTTCGGTGAAAAACTGTTTTTT. The whole variable domain, remainder taken from reference TRBV7-2 and TRBJ1-4, is GAGVSQSPSNKVTEKGKDVELRCDPISGHTALYWYRQSLGQGLEFLIYFQGNSAPDKSGLPSDRFSAERTGGSVSTLTIQRTQQEDSAVYLCASRRGFGEKLFFGSGTQLSVL.